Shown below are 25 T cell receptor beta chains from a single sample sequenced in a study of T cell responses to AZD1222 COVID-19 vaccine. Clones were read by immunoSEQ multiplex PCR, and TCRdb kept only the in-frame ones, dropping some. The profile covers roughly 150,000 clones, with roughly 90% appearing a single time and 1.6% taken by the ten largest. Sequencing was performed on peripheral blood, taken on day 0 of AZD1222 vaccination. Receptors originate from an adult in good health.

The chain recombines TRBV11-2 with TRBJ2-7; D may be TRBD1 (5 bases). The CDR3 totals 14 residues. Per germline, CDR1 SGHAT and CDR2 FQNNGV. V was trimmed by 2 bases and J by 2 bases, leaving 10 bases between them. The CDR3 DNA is TGTGCCAGCAGCTTACACCAGGGCCCCTACGAGCAGTACTTC. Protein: CASSLHQGPYEQYF.

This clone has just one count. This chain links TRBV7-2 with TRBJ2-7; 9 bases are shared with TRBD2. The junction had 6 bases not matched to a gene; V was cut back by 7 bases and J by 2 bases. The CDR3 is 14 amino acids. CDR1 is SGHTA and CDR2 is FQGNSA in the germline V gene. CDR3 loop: CASTSLAGPYEQYF. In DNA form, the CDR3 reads TGTGCCAGCACCTCTCTAGCGGGGCCCTACGAGCAGTACTTC. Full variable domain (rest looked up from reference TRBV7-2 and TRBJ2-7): GAGVSQSPSNKVTEKGKDVELRCDPISGHTALYWYRQSLGQGLEFLIYFQGNSAPDKSGLPSDRFSAERTGGSVSTLTIQRTQQEDSAVYLCASTSLAGPYEQYFGPGTRLTVT.

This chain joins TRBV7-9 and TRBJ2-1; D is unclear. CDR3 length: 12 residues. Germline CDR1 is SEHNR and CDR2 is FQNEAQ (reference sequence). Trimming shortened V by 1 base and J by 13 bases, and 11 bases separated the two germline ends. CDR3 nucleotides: TGTGCCAGCAGCTTAGAATCCCGCCGCCAGTTCTTC. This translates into CASSLESRRQFF.

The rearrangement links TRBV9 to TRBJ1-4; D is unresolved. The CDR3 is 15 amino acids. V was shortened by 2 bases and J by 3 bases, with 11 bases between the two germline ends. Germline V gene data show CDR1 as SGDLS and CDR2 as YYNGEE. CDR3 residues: CASSVAATPNEKLFF. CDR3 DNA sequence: TGTGCCAGCAGCGTCGCAGCGACCCCTAATGAAAAACTGTTTTTT.

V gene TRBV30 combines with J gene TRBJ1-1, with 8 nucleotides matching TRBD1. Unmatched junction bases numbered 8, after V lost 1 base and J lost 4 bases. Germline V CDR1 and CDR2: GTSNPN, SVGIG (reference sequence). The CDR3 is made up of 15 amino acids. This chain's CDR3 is CAWSAVRGQGTEAFF. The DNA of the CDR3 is TGTGCCTGGAGTGCTGTCAGGGGGCAAGGCACTGAAGCTTTCTTT.

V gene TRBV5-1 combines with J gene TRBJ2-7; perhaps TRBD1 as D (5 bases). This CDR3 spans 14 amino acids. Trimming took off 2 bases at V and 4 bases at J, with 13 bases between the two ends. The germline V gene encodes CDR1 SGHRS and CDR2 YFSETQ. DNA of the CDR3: TGCGCCAGCAGCTTACCGACAGAGGTATACGAGCAGTACTTC. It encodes CASSLPTEVYEQYF.

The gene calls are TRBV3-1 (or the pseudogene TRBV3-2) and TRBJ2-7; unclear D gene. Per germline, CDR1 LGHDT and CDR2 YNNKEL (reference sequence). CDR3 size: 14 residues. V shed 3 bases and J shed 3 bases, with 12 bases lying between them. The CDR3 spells CASSHPTPYYEQYF. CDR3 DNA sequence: TGTGCCAGCAGCCACCCTACCCCCTACTACGAGCAGTACTTC.

CDR3 amino acids: CASSKGGGNSYEQYF. In DNA form, the CDR3 reads TGTGCCAGTAGTAAGGGAGGAGGAAACTCCTACGAGCAGTACTTC. This chain connects TRBV19 to TRBJ2-7; possible D gene TRBD2, 6 bases. CDR3 length: 15 residues. Trimming removed 4 bases from V and 0 bases from J, with 13 bases in between. Germline loops: CDR1 LNHDA, CDR2 SQIVND (reference sequence).

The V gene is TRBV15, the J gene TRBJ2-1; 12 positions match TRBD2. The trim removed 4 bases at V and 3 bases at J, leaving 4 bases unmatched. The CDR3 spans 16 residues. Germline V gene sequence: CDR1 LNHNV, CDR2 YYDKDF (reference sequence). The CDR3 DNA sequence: TGTGCCACCAGCACTAGCGGGAGGGGTGGCTACAATGAGCAGTTCTTC. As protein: CATSTSGRGGYNEQFF.

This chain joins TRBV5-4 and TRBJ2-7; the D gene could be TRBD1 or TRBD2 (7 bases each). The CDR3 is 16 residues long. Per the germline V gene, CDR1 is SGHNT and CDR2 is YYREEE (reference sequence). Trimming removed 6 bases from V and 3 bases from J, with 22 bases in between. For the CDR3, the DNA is TGTGCCAGCACCCAGGGGGTTAGTAGCGGGTTCTACGAGCAGTACTTC. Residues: CASTQGVSSGFYEQYF.

The CDR3 nucleotides read TGTGCCAGCACCCCAGACAGGACACGCTATGGCTACACCTTC. Protein sequence: CASTPDRTRYGYTF. This sequence joins TRBV6-2 or TRBV6-3 and TRBJ1-2, with D possibly matching TRBD1 (6 bases). Per germline, CDR1 MNHEY and CDR2 SVGEGT. The CDR3 consists of 14 residues. V was pared by 7 bases and J by 4 bases, with 16 bases between.

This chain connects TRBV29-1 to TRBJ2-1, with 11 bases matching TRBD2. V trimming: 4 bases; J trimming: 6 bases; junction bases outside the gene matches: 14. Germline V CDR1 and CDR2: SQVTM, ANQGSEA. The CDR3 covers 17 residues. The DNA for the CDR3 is TGCAGCGTTGTCCGGCTAGCGGGAGGAGGATGGGGCAATGAGCAGTTCTTC. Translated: CSVVRLAGGGWGNEQFF.

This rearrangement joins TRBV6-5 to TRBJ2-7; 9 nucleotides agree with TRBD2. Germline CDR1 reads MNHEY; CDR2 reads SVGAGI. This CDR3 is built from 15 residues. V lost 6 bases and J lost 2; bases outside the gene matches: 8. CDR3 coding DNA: TGTGCCAGCAGATCGACTAGCGGACCTCCCTACGAGCAGTACTTC. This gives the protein CASRSTSGPPYEQYF.

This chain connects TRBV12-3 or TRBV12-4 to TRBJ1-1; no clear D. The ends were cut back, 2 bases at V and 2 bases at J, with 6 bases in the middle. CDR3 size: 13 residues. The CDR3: CASSLRINTEAFF. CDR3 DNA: TGTGCCAGCAGTTTAAGGATTAACACTGAAGCTTTCTTT.

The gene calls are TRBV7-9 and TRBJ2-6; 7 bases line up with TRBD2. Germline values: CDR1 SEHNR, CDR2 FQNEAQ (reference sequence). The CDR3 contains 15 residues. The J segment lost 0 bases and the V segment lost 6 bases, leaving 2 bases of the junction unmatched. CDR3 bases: TGTGCCAGCAGGGGAGGGCCCTCTGGGGCCAACGTCCTGACTTTC. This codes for CASRGGPSGANVLTF.

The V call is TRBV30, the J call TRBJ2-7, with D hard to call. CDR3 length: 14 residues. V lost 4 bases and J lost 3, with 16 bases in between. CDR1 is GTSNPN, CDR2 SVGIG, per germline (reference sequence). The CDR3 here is CAWNSPQVDYEQYF. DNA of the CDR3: TGTGCCTGGAATTCCCCGCAAGTGGACTACGAGCAGTACTTC.

The CDR3 nucleotides read TGTGCCAGTAGTATCACATCGGTCACAGATACGCAGTATTTT. Translation: CASSITSVTDTQYF. This chain uses TRBV19 with TRBJ2-3; D unresolved. Trimming removed 3 bases from V and 2 bases from J, with 9 bases in between. This CDR3 has 14 residues. Germline values: CDR1 LNHDA, CDR2 SQIVND (reference sequence).

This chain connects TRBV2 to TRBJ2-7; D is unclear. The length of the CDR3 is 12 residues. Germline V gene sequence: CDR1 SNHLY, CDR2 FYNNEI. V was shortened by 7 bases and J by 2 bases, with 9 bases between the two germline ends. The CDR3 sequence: CASTPGAYEQYF. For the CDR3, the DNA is TGTGCCAGCACCCCAGGCGCCTACGAGCAGTACTTC.

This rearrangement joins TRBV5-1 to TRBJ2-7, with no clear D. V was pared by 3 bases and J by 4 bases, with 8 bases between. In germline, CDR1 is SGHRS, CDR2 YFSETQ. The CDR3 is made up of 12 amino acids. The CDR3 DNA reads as TGCGCCAGCAGCTCAGGAACGTACGAGCAGTACTTC. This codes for CASSSGTYEQYF. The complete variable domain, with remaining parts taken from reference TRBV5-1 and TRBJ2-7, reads KAGVTQTPRYLIKTRGQQVTLSCSPISGHRSVSWYQQTPGQGLQFLFEYFSETQRNKGNFPGRFSGRQFSNSRSEMNVSTLELGDSALYLCASSSGTYEQYFGPGTRLTVT.

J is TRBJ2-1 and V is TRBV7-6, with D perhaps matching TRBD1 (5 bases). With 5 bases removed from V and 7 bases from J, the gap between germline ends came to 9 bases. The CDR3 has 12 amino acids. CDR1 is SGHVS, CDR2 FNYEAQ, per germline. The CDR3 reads CASSPQGNEQFF. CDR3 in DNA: TGTGCCAGCAGCCCTCAGGGAAATGAGCAGTTCTTC. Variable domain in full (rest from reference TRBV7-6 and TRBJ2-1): GAGVSQSPRYKVTKRGQDVALRCDPISGHVSLYWYRQALGQGPEFLTYFNYEAQQDKSGLPNDRFSAERPEGSISTLTIQRTEQRDSAMYRCASSPQGNEQFFGPGTRLTVL.

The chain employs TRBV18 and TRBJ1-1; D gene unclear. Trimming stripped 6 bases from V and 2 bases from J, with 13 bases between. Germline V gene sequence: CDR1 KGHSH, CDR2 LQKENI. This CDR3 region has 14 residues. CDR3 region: CASSLAEGNTEAFF. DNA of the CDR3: TGTGCCAGCTCCCTGGCGGAGGGAAACACTGAAGCTTTCTTT.

CDR3 sequence reads: CASSQKRVTDTQYF. CDR3 DNA: TGCGCCAGCAGCCAAAAACGGGTGACAGATACGCAGTATTTT. This chain connects TRBV4-3 to TRBJ2-3; the D is unclear. This CDR3 has 14 residues. Germline values: CDR1 LGHNA, CDR2 YSLEER. V lost 2 bases to trimming and J lost 3 bases, with 9 bases between them.

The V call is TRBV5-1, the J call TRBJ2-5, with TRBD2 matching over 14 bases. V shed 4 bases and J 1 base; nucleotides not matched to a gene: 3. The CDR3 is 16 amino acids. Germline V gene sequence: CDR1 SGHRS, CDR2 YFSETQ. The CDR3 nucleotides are TGCGCCAGCAGCCGGGGACTAGCGGGAGCCCAAGAGACCCAGTACTTC. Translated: CASSRGLAGAQETQYF.

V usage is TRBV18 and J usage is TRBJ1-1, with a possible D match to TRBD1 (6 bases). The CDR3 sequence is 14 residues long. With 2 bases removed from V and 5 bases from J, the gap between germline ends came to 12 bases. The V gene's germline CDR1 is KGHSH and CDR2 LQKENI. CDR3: CASSPNQGKTEAFF. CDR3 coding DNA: TGTGCCAGCTCACCAAACCAGGGGAAAACTGAAGCTTTCTTT.

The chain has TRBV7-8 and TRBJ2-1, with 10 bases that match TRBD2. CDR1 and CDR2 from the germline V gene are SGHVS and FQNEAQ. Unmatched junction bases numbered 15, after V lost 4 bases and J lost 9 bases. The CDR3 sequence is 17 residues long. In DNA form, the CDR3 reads TGTGCCAGCAGCTCCACTATTGGGCTAGCGGGAGCCAGTGAGCAGTTCTTC. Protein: CASSSTIGLAGASEQFF.